This T cell receptor beta chain was identified during a study of blood T cell repertoires in COVID-19. About the study: The study drew acute and convalescent COVID-19 samples from the United States, Italy and Spain.

The ends were cut back, 4 bases at V and 4 bases at J, with 10 bases in the middle. The V gene's germline CDR1 is SSHAT and CDR2 FNYEAQ (reference sequence). The CDR3 contains 14 residues. Per the original data handling: How many nucleated cells were present was estimated from reference gene primer amplification. The protocol was immunoSEQ multiplex PCR, while the TCRdb copy is restricted to in-frame clones and leaves out a portion. The DNA was the basis for D and trimming; V, J and clone size are from that table. Of tens of thousands of clones detected, 60% to 80% appear once; the ten largest clones hold about 10%.

Specimen: peripheral blood. This clonotype was sampled from a human donor in a cohort sampled during active COVID-19. The rearrangement uses TRBV7-7 and TRBJ2-2, with a tentative D call TRBD1 (6 bases). CDR3 region: CASSYQGSTGELFF. The CDR3 nucleotides read TGTGCCAGCAGCTACCAGGGGAGCACCGGGGAGCTGTTTTTT.